The 13 T cell receptor beta chains presented below share a single source sample, sequenced in a study of graft-versus-host responses after intestinal transplantation. No antigen has been identified for these receptors. The data were produced by immunoSEQ multiplex PCR, yet TCRdb's version contains in-frame clones alone and is incomplete. The sample has 89,000 or so clones, roughly 85% seen once. The specimen was unstimulated CD4+ T cells sorted from spleen or lymph node cells, collected before intestinal transplant. Receptors originate from a human donor who received an intestinal transplant.

This clone was detected only once. The chain carries TRBV6-5 and TRBJ2-7; D remains ambiguous. In germline, CDR1 is MNHEY, CDR2 SVGAGI. The CDR3 is 14 amino acids. V was clipped by 0 bases and J by 0 bases, with 6 bases between them. CDR3 in amino acids: CASSYSEDSYEQYF. The CDR3 DNA follows: TGTGCCAGCAGTTACTCTGAGGACTCCTACGAGCAGTACTTC.

In its sample, this clone was seen a few times. This chain uses TRBV5-6 with TRBJ2-1; 7 nucleotides match TRBD1. The germline V gene encodes CDR1 SGHDT and CDR2 YYEEEE. The CDR3 runs 16 residues. V was pared by 4 bases and J by 0 bases, with 7 bases of the junction left unmatched. The chain's CDR3 is CASSGGQSSSYNEQFF. The CDR3 DNA follows: TGTGCCAGCAGCGGGGGACAGTCGAGCTCCTACAATGAGCAGTTCTTC.

Regarding this clone: This specimen includes other DNA sequences encoding the same CDR3. The gene calls are TRBV10-2 and TRBJ1-2; D uncertain. The V gene lost 6 bases and the J gene lost 4 bases, with 9 bases spanning the gap. The germline gives CDR1 WSHSY, CDR2 SAAADI. CDR3 length: 12 amino acids. The CDR3 spells CASRTDSYGYTF. CDR3 DNA: TGCGCCAGCAGAACCGATAGCTATGGCTACACCTTC.

In this sample, this clone turned up once. Its ends do not fully match the called genes, so a read error is possible. The V and J genes are TRBV30 and TRBJ1-3; no definite D call. The CDR3 spans 13 residues. Germline V lookup: CDR1 GTSNPN, CDR2 SVGIG (reference sequence). The DNA for the CDR3 is TGTGCCTGGAGCTGGAGCTCTGGAAGCACCATATATTTT. It translates to CAWSWSSGSTIYF.

The chain uses TRBV9 and TRBJ1-2; maybe TRBD1 (5 bases). V was clipped by 3 bases and J by 8 bases, with 17 bases between them. CDR1 is SGDLS and CDR2 is YYNGEE in the germline V gene. This CDR3 is 14 amino acids long. CDR3 protein: CASSARRGDGGYTF. The CDR3 DNA is TGTGCCAGCAGCGCAAGGAGGGGAGACGGCGGCTACACCTTC. Variable domain in full (rest from reference TRBV9 and TRBJ1-2): DSGVTQTPKHLITATGQRVTLRCSPRSGDLSVYWYQQSLDQGLQFLIQYYNGEERAKGNILERFSAQQFPDLHSELNLSSLELGDSALYFCASSARRGDGGYTFGSGTRLTVV.

The V call is TRBV6-6, the J call TRBJ1-4, with 11 bases fitting TRBD1. The V and J ends lost 2 bases and 8 bases, in that order; junction bases with no gene match: 4. Germline assignment: CDR1 MNHNY and CDR2 SVGAGI (reference sequence). The CDR3 consists of 15 residues. This CDR3 is CASSYPGQGVEKLFF. Written as DNA, the CDR3 is TGTGCCAGCAGTTACCCGGGACAGGGGGTCGAAAAACTGTTTTTT.

This clone has just a few counts. J is TRBJ2-7 and V is TRBV2; the D gene is possibly TRBD2 (6 bases). This CDR3 has 12 residues. Trimming shortened V by 7 bases and J by 7 bases, and 14 bases separated the two germline ends. The germline V gene has CDR1 SNHLY and CDR2 FYNNEI. CDR3 amino acids: CASIRGGKEQYF. CDR3 in DNA: TGTGCCAGCATACGGGGCGGGAAGGAGCAGTACTTC.

This rearrangement joins TRBV7-2 to TRBJ1-1, with D possibly being TRBD1 (5 bases). V was cut by 5 bases and J by 0 bases, with 10 bases left in between. The CDR3 has 14 amino acids. Looked up from germline, CDR1 is SGHTA and CDR2 is FQGNSA. As DNA, the CDR3 is TGTGCCAGCAGCCCGGGGGGGATGAACACTGAAGCTTTCTTT. Its protein product is CASSPGGMNTEAFF.

The chain couples TRBV28 to TRBJ2-5; 7 nucleotides match TRBD1. The germline CDR1 and CDR2 sequences are MDHEN and SYDVKM. The J segment lost 5 bases and the V segment lost 1 base, leaving 4 bases of the junction unmatched. The CDR3 runs 14 residues. The chain's CDR3 is CASSLSKGAETQYF. The DNA for the CDR3 is TGTGCCAGCAGTTTATCCAAGGGGGCTGAGACCCAGTACTTC.

The chain is built from TRBV5-8 and TRBJ2-1; 8 positions match TRBD2. The CDR3 totals 13 residues. CDR1 is SGHTS and CDR2 is YDEGEE in the germline V gene. V shed 3 bases and J 5 bases; nucleotides not matched to a gene: 1. In DNA, the CDR3 is TGTGCCAGCAGCTCGGGAGGGGACAATGAGCAGTTCTTC. This gives the protein CASSSGGDNEQFF. Full variable domain (remainder filled in from reference TRBV5-8 and TRBJ2-1): EAGVTQSPTHLIKTRGQQATLRCSPISGHTSVYWYQQALGLGLQFLLWYDEGEERNRGNFPPRFSGRQFPNYSSELNVNALELEDSALYLCASSSGGDNEQFFGPGTRLTVL.

The J gene is TRBJ2-7, the V gene TRBV9, with TRBD2 matching 9 bases. Matching the DNA end better, TRBJ2-5 makes the J call doubtful. The CDR3 consists of 16 residues. The V gene's germline CDR1 is SGDLS and CDR2 YYNGEE. CDR3 protein: CASSVSGGMYQETQYF. The CDR3 region has the DNA TGTGCCAGCAGCGTGAGCGGGGGGATGTACCAAGAGACCCAGTACTTC.

This clone appeared a single time. The chain employs TRBV25-1 and TRBJ1-2, with TRBD1 matching over 7 bases. Germline lookup yields CDR1 MGHDK and CDR2 SYGVNS. Trimming removed 3 bases from V and 4 bases from J; junction bases left unmatched: 5. This CDR3 spans 14 amino acids. In DNA form, the CDR3 reads TGTGCCAGCAGTGAGTCGACAGGGCCCTATGGCTACACCTTC. Translation gives CASSESTGPYGYTF.

As regards this clone: The sample holds other DNA sequences that translate to the same CDR3. This rearrangement joins TRBV4-1 to TRBJ2-1; 8 positions match TRBD1. Trimming cost V 0 bases and J 9 bases; bases outside gene matches: 4. CDR1 is MGHRA and CDR2 is YSYEKL in the germline V gene. The CDR3 extends over 14 amino acids. The CDR3 here is CASSQDRGLGEQFF. The CDR3, as DNA: TGCGCCAGCAGCCAAGACAGGGGGCTTGGTGAGCAGTTCTTC.